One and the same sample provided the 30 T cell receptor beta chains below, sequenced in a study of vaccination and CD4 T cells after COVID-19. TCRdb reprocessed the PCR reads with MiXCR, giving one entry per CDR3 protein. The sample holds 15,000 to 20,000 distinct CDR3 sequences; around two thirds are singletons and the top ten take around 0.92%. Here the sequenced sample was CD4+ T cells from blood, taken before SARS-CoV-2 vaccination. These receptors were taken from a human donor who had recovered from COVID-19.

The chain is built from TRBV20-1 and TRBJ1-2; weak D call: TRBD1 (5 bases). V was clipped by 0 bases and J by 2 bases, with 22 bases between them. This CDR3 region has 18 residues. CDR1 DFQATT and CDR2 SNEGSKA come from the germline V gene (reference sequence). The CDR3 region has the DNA TGCAGTGCTAGAGATCTCAAGGCAGGGTGGGTGAAGAACTATGGCTACACCTTC. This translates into CSARDLKAGWVKNYGYTF.

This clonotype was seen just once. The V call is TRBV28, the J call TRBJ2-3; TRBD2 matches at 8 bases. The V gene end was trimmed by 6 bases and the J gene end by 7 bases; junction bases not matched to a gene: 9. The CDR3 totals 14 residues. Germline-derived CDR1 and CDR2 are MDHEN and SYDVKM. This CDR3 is CASRTSGSGNTQYF. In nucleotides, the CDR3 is TGTGCCAGCAGAACAAGCGGGAGTGGGAATACGCAGTATTTT.

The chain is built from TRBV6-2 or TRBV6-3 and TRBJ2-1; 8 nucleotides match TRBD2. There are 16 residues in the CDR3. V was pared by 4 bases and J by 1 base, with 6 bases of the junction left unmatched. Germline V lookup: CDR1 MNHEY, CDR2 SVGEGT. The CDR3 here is CASSSRLAGSYNEQFF. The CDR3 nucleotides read TGTGCCAGCAGTTCTAGATTAGCGGGATCCTACAATGAGCAGTTCTTC.

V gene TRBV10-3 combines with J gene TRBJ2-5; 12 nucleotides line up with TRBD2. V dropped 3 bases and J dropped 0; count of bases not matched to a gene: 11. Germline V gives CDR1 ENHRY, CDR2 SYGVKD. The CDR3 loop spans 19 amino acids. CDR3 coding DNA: TGTGCCATCAGTGACCCTAGGGGGACTAGCGGGCTTTACCAAGAGACCCAGTACTTC. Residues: CAISDPRGTSGLYQETQYF.

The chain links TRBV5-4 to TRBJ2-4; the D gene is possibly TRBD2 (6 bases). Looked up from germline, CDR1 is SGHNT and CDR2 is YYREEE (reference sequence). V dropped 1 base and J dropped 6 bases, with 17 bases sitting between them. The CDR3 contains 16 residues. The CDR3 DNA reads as TGTGCCAGCAGCTTGAGGTTGGGCGGGACCTTAAACATTCAGTACTTC. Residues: CASSLRLGGTLNIQYF.

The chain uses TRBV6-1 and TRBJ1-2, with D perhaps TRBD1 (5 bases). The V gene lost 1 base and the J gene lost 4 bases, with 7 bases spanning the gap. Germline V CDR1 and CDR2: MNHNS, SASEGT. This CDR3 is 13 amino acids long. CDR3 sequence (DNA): TGTGCCAGCAGTGAAGGGGGCGGCTATGGCTACACCTTC. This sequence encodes CASSEGGGYGYTF.

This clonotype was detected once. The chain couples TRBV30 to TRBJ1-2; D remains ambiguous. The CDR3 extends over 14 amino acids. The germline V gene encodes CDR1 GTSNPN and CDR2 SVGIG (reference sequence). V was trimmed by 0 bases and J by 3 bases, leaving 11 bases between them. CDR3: CAWSVMSGDYGYTF. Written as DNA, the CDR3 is TGTGCCTGGAGTGTAATGTCGGGAGACTATGGCTACACCTTC.

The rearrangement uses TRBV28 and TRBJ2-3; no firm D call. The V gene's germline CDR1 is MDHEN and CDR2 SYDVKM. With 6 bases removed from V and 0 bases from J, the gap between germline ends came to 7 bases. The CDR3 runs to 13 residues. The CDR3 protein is CASRLDSTDTQYF. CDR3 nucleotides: TGTGCCAGCAGGCTCGATAGCACAGATACGCAGTATTTT.

The CDR3 here is CASSPRTTGAGELFF. The CDR3 DNA follows: TGTGCCAGCAGTCCCCGAACAACGGGTGCCGGGGAGCTGTTTTTT. The chain employs TRBV28 and TRBJ2-2; D is undetermined. The CDR3 consists of 15 residues. The V end was cut by 5 bases, the J end by 6 bases, with 16 bases between. CDR1 MDHEN and CDR2 SYDVKM come from the germline V gene.

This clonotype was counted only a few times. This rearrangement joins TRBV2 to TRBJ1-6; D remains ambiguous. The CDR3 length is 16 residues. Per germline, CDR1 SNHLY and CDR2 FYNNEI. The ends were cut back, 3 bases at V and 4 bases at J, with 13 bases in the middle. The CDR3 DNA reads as TGTGCCAGCAGTGAGGGTTGGAGGGTTTATAATTCACCCCTCCACTTT. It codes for CASSEGWRVYNSPLHF.

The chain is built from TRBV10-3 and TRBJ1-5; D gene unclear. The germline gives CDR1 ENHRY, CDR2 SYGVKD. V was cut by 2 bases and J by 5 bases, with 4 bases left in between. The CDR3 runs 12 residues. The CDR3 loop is CAISEMDQPQHF. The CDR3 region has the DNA TGTGCCATCAGTGAGATGGATCAGCCCCAGCATTTT.

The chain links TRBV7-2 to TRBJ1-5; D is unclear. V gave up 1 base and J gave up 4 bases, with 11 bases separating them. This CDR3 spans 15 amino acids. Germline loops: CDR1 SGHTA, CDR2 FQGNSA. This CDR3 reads CASSLGGGWNQPQHF. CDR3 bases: TGTGCCAGCAGCTTAGGGGGAGGGTGGAATCAGCCCCAGCATTTT.

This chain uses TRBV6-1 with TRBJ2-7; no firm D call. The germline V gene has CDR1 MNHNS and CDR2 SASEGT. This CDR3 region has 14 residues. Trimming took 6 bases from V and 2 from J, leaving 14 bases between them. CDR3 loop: CASRIELGPYEQYF. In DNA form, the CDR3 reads TGTGCCAGCAGAATTGAGCTGGGCCCCTACGAGCAGTACTTC.

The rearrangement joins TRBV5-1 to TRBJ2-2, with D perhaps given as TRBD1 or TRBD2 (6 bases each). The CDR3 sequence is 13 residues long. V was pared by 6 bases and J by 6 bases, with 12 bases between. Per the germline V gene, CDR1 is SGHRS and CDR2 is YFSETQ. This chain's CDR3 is CASTPGGPGELFF. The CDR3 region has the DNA TGCGCCAGCACCCCTGGGGGGCCCGGGGAGCTGTTTTTT.

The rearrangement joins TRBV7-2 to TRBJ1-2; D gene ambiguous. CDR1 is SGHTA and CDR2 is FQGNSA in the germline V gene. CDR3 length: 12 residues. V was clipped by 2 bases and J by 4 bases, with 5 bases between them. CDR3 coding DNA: TGTGCCAGCAGCTTACAACGCTATGGCTACACCTTC. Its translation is CASSLQRYGYTF. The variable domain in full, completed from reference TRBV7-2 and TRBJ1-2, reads GAGVSQSPSNKVTEKGKDVELRCDPISGHTALYWYRQSLGQGLEFLIYFQGNSAPDKSGLPSDRFSAERTGGSVSTLTIQRTQQEDSAVYLCASSLQRYGYTFGSGTRLTVV.

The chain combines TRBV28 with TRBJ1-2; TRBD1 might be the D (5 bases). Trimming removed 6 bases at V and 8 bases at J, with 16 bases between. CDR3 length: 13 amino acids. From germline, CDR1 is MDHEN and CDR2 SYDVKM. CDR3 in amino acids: CASRPGPMEGYTF. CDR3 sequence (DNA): TGTGCCAGCAGACCGGGACCGATGGAGGGCTACACCTTC.

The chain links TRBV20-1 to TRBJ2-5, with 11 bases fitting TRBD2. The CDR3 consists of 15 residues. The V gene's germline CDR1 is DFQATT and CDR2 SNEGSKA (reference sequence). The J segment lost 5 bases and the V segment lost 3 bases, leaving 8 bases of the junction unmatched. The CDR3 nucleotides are TGCAGTGCTAGCACTAGCGGGAGATCGGCTGAGACCCAGTACTTC. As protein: CSASTSGRSAETQYF.

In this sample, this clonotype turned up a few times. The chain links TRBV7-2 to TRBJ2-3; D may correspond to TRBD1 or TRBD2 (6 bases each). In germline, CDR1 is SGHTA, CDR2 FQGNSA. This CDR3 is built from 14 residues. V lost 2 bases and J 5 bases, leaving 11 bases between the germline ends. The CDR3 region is CASSLRGGRDTQYF. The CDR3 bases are TGTGCCAGCAGCTTAAGAGGGGGGAGAGATACGCAGTATTTT.

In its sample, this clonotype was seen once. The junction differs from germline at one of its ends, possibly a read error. The CDR3: CAISVGSGTPREQYF. The CDR3 DNA reads TGTGCCATCAGTGTAGGGAGCGGGACCCCTCGTGAGCAGTACTTC. J is TRBJ2-7 and V is TRBV6-1, with TRBD2 identical over 7 bases. Looked up from germline, CDR1 is MNHNS and CDR2 is SASEGT. The CDR3 extends over 15 amino acids.

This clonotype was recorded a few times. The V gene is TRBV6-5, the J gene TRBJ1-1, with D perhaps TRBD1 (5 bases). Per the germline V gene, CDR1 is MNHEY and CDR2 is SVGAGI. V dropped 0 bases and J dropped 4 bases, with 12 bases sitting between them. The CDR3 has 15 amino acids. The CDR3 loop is CASSYSVQGGTEAFF. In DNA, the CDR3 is TGTGCCAGCAGTTACTCCGTTCAGGGAGGCACTGAAGCTTTCTTT.

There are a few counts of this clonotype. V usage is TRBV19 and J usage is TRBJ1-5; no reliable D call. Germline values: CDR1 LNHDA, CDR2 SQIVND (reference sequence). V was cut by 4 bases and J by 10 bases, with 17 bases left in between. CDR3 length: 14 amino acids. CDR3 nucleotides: TGTGCCAGTAGTACCGCATCCCTGGCGTTTCCCCAGCATTTT. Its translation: CASSTASLAFPQHF.

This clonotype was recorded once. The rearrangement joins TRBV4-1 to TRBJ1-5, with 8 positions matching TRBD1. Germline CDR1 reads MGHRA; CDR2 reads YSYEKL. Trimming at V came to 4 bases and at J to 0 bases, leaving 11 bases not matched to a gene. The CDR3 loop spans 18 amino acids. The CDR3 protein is CASSPGQGGVYSNQPQHF. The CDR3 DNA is TGCGCCAGCAGCCCAGGACAGGGAGGGGTTTATAGCAATCAGCCCCAGCATTTT.

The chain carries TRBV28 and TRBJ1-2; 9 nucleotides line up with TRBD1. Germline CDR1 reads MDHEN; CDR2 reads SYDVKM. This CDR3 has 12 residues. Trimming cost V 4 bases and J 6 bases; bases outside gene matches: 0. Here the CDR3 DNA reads TGTGCCAGCAGTTGGGACAGGGATGGCTACACCTTC. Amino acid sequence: CASSWDRDGYTF.

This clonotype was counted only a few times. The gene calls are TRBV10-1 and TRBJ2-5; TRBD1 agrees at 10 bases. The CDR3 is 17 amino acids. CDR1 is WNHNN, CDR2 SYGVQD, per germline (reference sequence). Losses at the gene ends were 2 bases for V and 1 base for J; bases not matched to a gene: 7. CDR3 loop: CASSETMDRGGQETQYF. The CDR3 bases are TGCGCCAGCAGTGAGACTATGGACAGGGGGGGCCAAGAGACCCAGTACTTC.

The CDR3 nucleotides are TGCGCCAGCAATTGGGGTTCGAGCGGGACCACAGATACGCAGTATTTT. This encodes CASNWGSSGTTDTQYF. The rearrangement uses TRBV5-1 and TRBJ2-3; 7 bases map to TRBD2. Germline lookup yields CDR1 SGHRS and CDR2 YFSETQ. The V gene end was trimmed by 6 bases and the J gene end by 2 bases; junction bases not matched to a gene: 12. The CDR3 consists of 16 residues.

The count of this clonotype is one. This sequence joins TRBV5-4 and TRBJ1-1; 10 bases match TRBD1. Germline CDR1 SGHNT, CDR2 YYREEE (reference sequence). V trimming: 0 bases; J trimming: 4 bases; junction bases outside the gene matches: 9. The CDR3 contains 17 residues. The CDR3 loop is CASSLGGQGSYATEAFF. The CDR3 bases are TGTGCCAGCAGCTTGGGGGGACAGGGGAGCTATGCCACTGAAGCTTTCTTT.

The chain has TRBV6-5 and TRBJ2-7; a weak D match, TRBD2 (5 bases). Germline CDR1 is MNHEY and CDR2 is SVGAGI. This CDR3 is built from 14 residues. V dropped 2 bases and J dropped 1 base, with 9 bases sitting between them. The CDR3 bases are TGTGCCAGCAGTTACACCCGGACTTCCTACGAGCAGTACTTC. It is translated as CASSYTRTSYEQYF.

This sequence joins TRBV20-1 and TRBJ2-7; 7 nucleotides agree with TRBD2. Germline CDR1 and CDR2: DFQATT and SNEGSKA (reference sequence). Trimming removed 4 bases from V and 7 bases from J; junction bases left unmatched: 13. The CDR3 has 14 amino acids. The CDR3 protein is CSATLLLAHPEQYF. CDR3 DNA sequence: TGCAGTGCTACCCTTTTACTAGCGCACCCAGAGCAGTACTTC.

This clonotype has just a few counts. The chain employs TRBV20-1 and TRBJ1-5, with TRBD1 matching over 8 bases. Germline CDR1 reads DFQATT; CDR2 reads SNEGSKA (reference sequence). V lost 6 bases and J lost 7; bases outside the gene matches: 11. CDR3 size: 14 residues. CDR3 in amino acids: CSAPAGGDRQPQHF. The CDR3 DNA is TGCAGTGCCCCCGCAGGGGGCGACCGGCAGCCCCAGCATTTT.

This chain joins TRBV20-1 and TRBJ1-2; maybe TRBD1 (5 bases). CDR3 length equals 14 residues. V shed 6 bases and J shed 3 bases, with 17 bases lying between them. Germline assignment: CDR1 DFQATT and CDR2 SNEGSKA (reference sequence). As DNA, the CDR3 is TGCAGTGCCCCAGAGGGGCGGCCACACTATGGCTACACCTTC. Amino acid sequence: CSAPEGRPHYGYTF.